These T cell receptor beta chains were read from a single sample in a study of CD4 and CD8 cells across lung adenocarcinoma regions. One entry per CDR3 protein, called by TCRdb with MiXCR from the PCR reads. The data hold several thousand distinct CDR3 sequences, with approximately 45% observed a single time. The sequencing sample was made of CD4+ T cells from the margin of a lung tumor. Every receptor here comes from a male donor with lung adenocarcinoma. The CD4 and CD8 labels of this study may be unreliable. The CDR3 runs from the conserved cysteine through the conserved F or W. The D gene is left open where the match is weak. Some rows have no size entry. The others give once, few or many, or a class for an expanded clone.

CASSLWGSGAETQYF,TGTGCCAGCAGTTTATGGGGGTCTGGGGCAGAGACCCAGTACTTC,15,NA,TRBJ2-5,TRBV27,NA
CASSQEDRVGEFF,TGTGCCAGCAGCCAAGAGGACAGGGTTGGGGAGTTCTTC,13,NA,TRBJ2-1,TRBV3-1,TRBD1
CASRSGPQNTGELFF,TGCGCCAGCAGGTCGGGACCCCAGAACACCGGGGAGCTGTTTTTT,15,NA,TRBJ2-2,TRBV5-1,NA
CVPSFCGSLCIEGASSEVPCCF,TGTGTCCCAAGCTTCTGTGGGTCTCTTTGCATTGAGGGTGCAAGCTCAGAGGTGCCTTGCTGCTTC,22,few,TRBJ2-1,TRBV11-2,NA
CASSLVPGQWETQYF,TGTGCCAGCAGCCTTGTGCCCGGGCAGTGGGAGACCCAGTACTTC,15,medium-sized,TRBJ2-5,TRBV11-3,NA
CASSRTGGIDTQYF,TGTGCCAGCAGCAGGACAGGGGGAATAGATACGCAGTATTTT,14,many,TRBJ2-3,TRBV6-1,TRBD1
CASRATGRAGQSSQDTQYF,TGTGCCAGCAGAGCCACGGGGCGGGCGGGACAGTCTAGCCAAGATACGCAGTATTTC,19,NA,TRBJ2-3,TRBV27,NA
CASCRDGNTGELFF,TGTGCCAGCTGCCGGGACGGGAACACCGGGGAGCTGTTTTTT,14,NA,TRBJ2-2,TRBV12-3/TRBV12-4,NA
CASSLLTRDTGELFF,TGTGCCAGCAGTCTACTGACCCGGGACACCGGGGAGCTGTTTTTT,15,many,TRBJ2-2,TRBV28,NA
CSVDGLAGGGGGNIQYF,TGCAGCGTTGATGGCCTAGCGGGGGGGGGCGGTGGTAACATTCAGTACTTC,17,NA,TRBJ2-4,TRBV29-1,TRBD2
CAWSVPSGGASDTQYF,TGTGCCTGGAGTGTACCTAGCGGGGGGGCGAGTGATACGCAGTATTTT,16,many,TRBJ2-3,TRBV30,TRBD2
CASMLDAELAKNIQFF,TGTGCCAGCATGCTAGACGCAGAGCTAGCCAAAAACATTCAGTTCTTC,16,few,TRBJ2-1,TRBV6-1,NA
CASSVGSLGNNEQFF,TGTGCCAGCAGCGTAGGTTCCTTGGGCAACAATGAGCAGTTCTTC,15,many,TRBJ2-1,TRBV9,NA
CASSIGIGGTGGAGTQYF,TGTGCCAGCAGTATTGGGATTGGGGGGACAGGGGGCGCAGGTACGCAGTATTTT,18,many,TRBJ2-3,TRBV6-1,TRBD1
CASSYSTSAYEQYF,TGTGCCAGCAGTTACTCGACTAGCGCCTACGAGCAGTACTTC,14,NA,TRBJ2-7,TRBV6-2/TRBV6-3,TRBD2
CASRPPGGSTGELFF,TGTGCCAGCAGGCCCCCTGGAGGGTCCACCGGGGAGCTGTTTTTT,15,many,TRBJ2-2,TRBV6-1,NA
CASKAWGDYEQYF,TGTGCCAGCAAAGCGTGGGGAGACTACGAGCAGTACTTC,13,many,TRBJ2-7,TRBV27,NA
CASSRQGVETQYF,TGTGCCAGCAGCAGACAGGGTGTGGAGACCCAGTACTTC,13,NA,TRBJ2-5,TRBV27,TRBD1
CASSYSWDEQFF,TGTGCCAGCAGTTACTCCTGGGATGAGCAGTTCTTC,12,few,TRBJ2-1,TRBV6-5,NA
CASRTDGTNTQYF,TGTGCCAGCAGGACAGACGGCACAAACACTCAGTATTTC,13,NA,TRBJ2-3,TRBV27,NA
CATKGQESYYGYTF,TGTGCCACAAAGGGACAGGAAAGCTACTATGGCTACACCTTC,14,many,TRBJ1-2,TRBV10-3,TRBD1
CASRQTSGSENEQFF,TGTGCAAGTCGTCAGACTAGCGGGAGTGAGAATGAGCAGTTCTTC,15,many,TRBJ2-1,TRBV12-2,NA
CAINKGTDTDTQYF,TGTGCCATCAACAAGGGCACGGACACAGATACGCAGTATTTT,14,medium-sized,TRBJ2-3,TRBV10-3,NA
CASSESPSTDTQYF,TGCGCCAGCAGTGAGTCCCCTAGCACAGATACGCAGTATTTT,14,NA,TRBJ2-3,TRBV10-1,NA
CASSEITSGGLGPDTQYF,TGTGCCAGCAGTGAAATAACTAGCGGGGGACTGGGGCCAGATACGCAGTATTTT,18,many,TRBJ2-3,TRBV6-1,TRBD2
CASSEPSGINEQFF,TGTGCCAGCAGTGAACCTAGCGGGATCAATGAGCAGTTCTTC,14,medium-sized,TRBJ2-1,TRBV6-1,TRBD2
CASSQVTRAGETQYF,TGCGCCAGCAGCCAGGTAACGAGAGCGGGAGAGACCCAGTACTTC,15,NA,TRBJ2-5,TRBV4-1,NA
CASSLGQNTGELFF,TGTGCCAGCAGCCTCGGACAGAACACCGGGGAGCTGTTTTTT,14,NA,TRBJ2-2,TRBV7-2,NA
CASGPQDGNTEEQYF,TGTGCCAGCGGTCCCCAGGACGGAAACACCGAGGAGCAGTATTTT,15,NA,TRBJ2-3,TRBV6-1,NA
CVSREPRTGGTDAQYF,TGTGTCAGCAGGGAACCGCGGACTGGCGGGACAGATGCGCAGTACTTC,16,NA,TRBJ2-7,TRBV6-1,NA
CASSVAGEQFF,TGTGCCAGCAGTGTGGCAGGGGAGCAGTTCTTC,11,large,TRBJ2-1,TRBV12-3/TRBV12-4,NA
CAIHGQGPNEQFF,TGTGCCATACATGGACAGGGTCCCAATGAGCAGTTCTTC,13,NA,TRBJ2-1,TRBV10-3,TRBD1
CASTSGGRGEQFF,TGTGCCAGCACATCCGGGGGACGCGGTGAGCAGTTCTTC,13,NA,TRBJ2-1,TRBV6-1,NA
CASSSRQGATGELFF,TGTGCCAGCAGCTCCAGACAGGGGGCTACCGGGGAGCTGTTTTTT,15,few,TRBJ2-2,TRBV7-3,TRBD1